Each of the 25 T cell receptor beta chains below was sequenced from the same sample in a study of blood T cell repertoires in COVID-19. Measured with immunoSEQ multiplex PCR; TCRdb has only the in-frame clones, and not every one. The profile covers 100,000 to 150,000 clones, with approximately 90% appearing a single time and roughly 4% taken by the ten largest. The sequencing sample was made of peripheral blood. The receptors were sampled from a man between 60 and 70 years old with COVID-19, enrolled during active disease.

This chain connects TRBV30 to TRBJ1-3, with 7 bases fitting TRBD1. Germline V gene lookup returns CDR1 GTSNPN and CDR2 SVGIG (reference sequence). The CDR3 is made up of 12 amino acids. V lost 6 bases to trimming and J lost 2 bases; unmatched junction nucleotides: 1. Here the CDR3 reads CACQGAGNTIYF. The DNA of the CDR3 is TGTGCCTGCCAGGGGGCTGGAAACACCATATATTTT.

This sequence joins TRBV19 and TRBJ1-1, with 7 bases aligning to TRBD1. J lost 0 bases, V lost 9 bases, and 10 bases had no gene match. The CDR3 totals 15 residues. Germline V lookup: CDR1 LNHDA, CDR2 SQIVND (reference sequence). In DNA, the CDR3 is TGTGCCAGCCGTCCCGGGACAGTTCTGAACACTGAAGCTTTCTTT. Translating gives CASRPGTVLNTEAFF.

The chain couples TRBV6-1 to TRBJ2-5, with D possibly matching TRBD2 (5 bases). Germline assignment: CDR1 MNHNS and CDR2 SASEGT. This CDR3 comprises 14 residues. V shed 2 bases and J shed 7 bases, with 14 bases lying between them. The DNA of the CDR3 is TGTGCCAGCAGTGAAAGCGGCAGGCCAGGGACCCAGTACTTC. Translating gives CASSESGRPGTQYF.

The chain joins TRBV6-5 to TRBJ1-1; D gene ambiguous. The V gene's germline CDR1 is MNHEY and CDR2 SVGAGI. CDR3 size: 14 residues. V lost 0 bases and J 3 bases, leaving 8 bases between the germline ends. The CDR3 loop is CASSYSIRDTEAFF. CDR3 sequence (DNA): TGTGCCAGCAGTTACTCGATCCGGGACACTGAAGCTTTCTTT.

The chain uses TRBV12-3 or TRBV12-4 and TRBJ2-2, with D unresolved. The ends were cut back, 7 bases at V and 7 bases at J, with 10 bases in the middle. This CDR3 comprises 12 residues. CDR3 sequence (DNA): TGTGCCAGCACCCCATACTTCGGGGAGCTGTTTTTT. The encoded protein is CASTPYFGELFF.

V is TRBV5-1 and J is TRBJ2-7; a possible D gene is TRBD1 (6 bases). This CDR3 has 14 amino acids. The V and J ends lost 2 bases and 2 bases respectively, with 11 bases between them. CDR1 is SGHRS and CDR2 is YFSETQ in the germline V gene. The CDR3 here is CASSLQDSAYEQYF. The CDR3 DNA reads as TGCGCCAGCAGCTTACAGGACAGTGCCTACGAGCAGTACTTC.

The CDR3 loop reads CAWENRGRQQETQYF. CDR3 DNA: TGTGCCTGGGAAAACAGGGGGAGACAACAAGAGACCCAGTACTTC. This rearrangement joins TRBV30 to TRBJ2-5, with 8 bases identical to TRBD1. The V and J ends lost 5 bases and 2 bases, in that order; junction bases with no gene match: 10. In germline, CDR1 is GTSNPN, CDR2 SVGIG (reference sequence). The CDR3 sequence is 15 residues long.

The chain is built from TRBV7-2 and TRBJ1-2, with 10 bases aligning to TRBD1. V shed 6 bases, J shed 4 bases, and the junction held 5 bases outside the gene matches. CDR3 length equals 14 residues. CDR1 is SGHTA, CDR2 FQGNSA, per germline. As DNA, the CDR3 is TGTGCCAGCAGGCCGACAGGGGGCGGCTATGGCTACACCTTC. It translates to CASRPTGGGYGYTF.

The rearrangement joins TRBV20-1 to TRBJ2-1, with unresolved D. V lost 0 bases, J lost 8 bases, and 5 bases lay in between. The CDR3 is 11 residues long. Germline CDR1 is DFQATT and CDR2 is SNEGSKA (reference sequence). The CDR3 reads CSARDRDEQFF. Here the CDR3 DNA reads TGCAGTGCTAGAGATAGAGATGAGCAGTTCTTC.

This chain connects TRBV5-1 to TRBJ1-4, with unresolved D. The germline V gene encodes CDR1 SGHRS and CDR2 YFSETQ. This CDR3 has 14 amino acids. The V end lost 4 bases, the J end lost 7 bases, and 14 bases lay between the germline ends. Written as DNA, the CDR3 is TGCGCCAGCAGCGCCCGGGATTTGGGTGAAAAACTGTTTTTT. Protein sequence: CASSARDLGEKLFF. The variable domain in full, with the rest retrieved from reference TRBV5-1 and TRBJ1-4, is KAGVTQTPRYLIKTRGQQVTLSCSPISGHRSVSWYQQTPGQGLQFLFEYFSETQRNKGNFPGRFSGRQFSNSRSEMNVSTLELGDSALYLCASSARDLGEKLFFGSGTQLSVL.

CDR3 sequence: CASSLGFGALKEAFF. CDR3 in DNA: TGTGCCAGCAGCTTAGGCTTCGGTGCGTTGAAAGAAGCTTTCTTT. The genes are TRBV13 and TRBJ1-1, with no clear D. V was trimmed by 0 bases and J by 8 bases, leaving 16 bases between them. The CDR3 covers 15 residues. Germline V gene data show CDR1 as PRHDT and CDR2 as FYEKMQ (reference sequence).

This clone was counted between two and nine times. V is TRBV4-3 and J is TRBJ1-2, with TRBD1 matching 11 bases. CDR1 and CDR2 from the germline V gene are LGHNA and YSLEER. The CDR3 length is 16 residues. The V segment lost 2 bases and the J segment 7 bases; nucleotides outside the gene matches: 9. This chain's CDR3 is CASSQNLGTGGVGYTF. The CDR3 nucleotides read TGCGCCAGCAGCCAAAATTTGGGGACAGGGGGTGTTGGCTACACCTTC.

The chain has TRBV5-6 and TRBJ2-3; D is perhaps TRBD1 (5 bases). Germline lookup yields CDR1 SGHDT and CDR2 YYEEEE. Trimming pared 5 bases from V and 14 bases from J, leaving 21 bases between. The CDR3 is 13 residues long. DNA of the CDR3: TGTGCCAGCAGTTACACAGGAGAAAAGAGTGGGTATTTT. It yields the protein CASSYTGEKSGYF.

The rearrangement joins TRBV10-3 to TRBJ1-2, with no clear D. Trimming took 4 bases from V and 7 from J, leaving 10 bases between them. The germline gives CDR1 ENHRY, CDR2 SYGVKD. The CDR3 contains 12 residues. The CDR3 spells CAISGGVRGYTF. In DNA form, the CDR3 reads TGTGCCATCAGTGGGGGAGTCCGTGGCTACACCTTC.

This clone is a singleton in its sample. The V gene is TRBV19, the J gene TRBJ2-6, with D perhaps TRBD1 (6 bases). Germline V gives CDR1 LNHDA, CDR2 SQIVND (reference sequence). V shed 5 bases and J shed 0 bases, with 17 bases lying between them. This CDR3 spans 18 amino acids. The CDR3 here is CASSPTGTRLSGANVLTF. The CDR3 coding sequence is TGTGCCAGTAGTCCAACCGGGACACGCCTCTCTGGGGCCAACGTCCTGACTTTC.

J is TRBJ1-2 and V is TRBV7-6, with TRBD1 as a possible D gene (5 bases). Trimming took 1 base from V and 7 from J, leaving 13 bases between them. Germline CDR1 reads SGHVS; CDR2 reads FNYEAQ. The CDR3 loop spans 14 amino acids. The CDR3 here is CASSLGEGRGGYTF. For the CDR3, the DNA is TGTGCCAGCAGCTTAGGAGAGGGGCGGGGTGGCTACACCTTC.

The J gene is TRBJ2-7, the V gene TRBV6-2 or TRBV6-3; TRBD1 matches 7 bases. Unmatched junction bases numbered 6, after V lost 4 bases and J lost 3 bases. This CDR3 is 14 amino acids long. Germline V lookup: CDR1 MNHEY, CDR2 SVGEGT. CDR3 region: CASSLGGWDYEQYF. Written as DNA, the CDR3 is TGTGCCAGCAGTTTAGGGGGCTGGGACTACGAGCAGTACTTC.

The table lists this clone with a count of one. This chain connects TRBV2 to TRBJ1-4; TRBD1 might be the D (5 bases). Looked up from germline, CDR1 is SNHLY and CDR2 is FYNNEI. The CDR3 is 11 residues long. The V and J ends lost 6 bases and 8 bases respectively, with 7 bases between them. CDR3: CASRPGEKLFF. The CDR3 bases are TGTGCCAGCAGACCAGGGGAAAAACTGTTTTTT.

This chain connects TRBV5-6 to TRBJ2-7; perhaps TRBD2 as D (6 bases). V shed 1 base and J shed 3 bases, with 11 bases lying between them. The CDR3 sequence is 14 residues long. The germline CDR1 and CDR2 sequences are SGHDT and YYEEEE. This CDR3 is CASSLFGGNYEQYF. The CDR3 nucleotides are TGTGCCAGCAGCTTGTTCGGGGGAAACTACGAGCAGTACTTC.

This chain joins TRBV29-1 and TRBJ1-1; no clear D gene. Trimming stripped 4 bases from V and 3 bases from J, with 9 bases between. From germline, CDR1 is SQVTM and CDR2 ANQGSEA. This CDR3 is 12 amino acids long. This CDR3 is CSVGHWDTEAFF. The CDR3 DNA reads as TGCAGCGTTGGACACTGGGACACTGAAGCTTTCTTT.

The chain combines TRBV27 with TRBJ2-3, with 7 bases matching TRBD2. CDR1 is MNHEY, CDR2 SMNVEV, per germline (reference sequence). Trimming cost V 10 bases and J 0 bases; bases outside gene matches: 10. The CDR3 consists of 15 residues. This chain's CDR3 is CATQRERSSTDTQYF. In DNA, the CDR3 is TGTGCCACCCAGCGGGAACGTTCTAGCACAGATACGCAGTATTTT.

The V gene is TRBV6-6, the J gene TRBJ2-7; TRBD2 might be the D (6 bases). V lost 8 bases, J lost 2 bases, and 16 bases lay in between. The CDR3 loop spans 14 amino acids. The V gene's germline CDR1 is MNHNY and CDR2 SVGAGI (reference sequence). The CDR3 loop is CASSKPREAYEQYF. DNA for the CDR3: TGTGCCAGCTCCAAGCCAAGGGAGGCCTACGAGCAGTACTTC.

The chain has TRBV18 and TRBJ2-1; 11 bases fit TRBD2. Germline V gives CDR1 KGHSH, CDR2 LQKENI. Trimming cost V 2 bases and J 8 bases; bases outside gene matches: 5. CDR3 length: 15 amino acids. CDR3 sequence reads: CASSPSLAGGYEQFF. The DNA for the CDR3 is TGTGCCAGCTCACCATCGCTAGCGGGGGGCTATGAGCAGTTCTTC.

The chain carries TRBV9 and TRBJ1-4, with 12 bases that match TRBD1. Germline-derived CDR1 and CDR2 are SGDLS and YYNGEE. The V and J ends lost 6 bases and 8 bases, in that order; junction bases with no gene match: 8. CDR3 length equals 15 residues. The chain's CDR3 is CASNRGTGGSEKLFF. The CDR3 DNA reads TGTGCCAGCAACCGGGGGACAGGGGGCAGCGAAAAACTGTTTTTT. The variable domain in full, completed from reference TRBV9 and TRBJ1-4, reads DSGVTQTPKHLITATGQRVTLRCSPRSGDLSVYWYQQSLDQGLQFLIQYYNGEERAKGNILERFSAQQFPDLHSELNLSSLELGDSALYFCASNRGTGGSEKLFFGSGTQLSVL.

This clone was detected only once. The chain recombines TRBV28 with TRBJ1-2, with TRBD1 identical over 7 bases. The CDR3 runs 13 residues. Trimming at V came to 6 bases and at J to 4 bases, leaving 5 bases not matched to a gene. Germline CDR1 and CDR2: MDHEN and SYDVKM. The DNA for the CDR3 is TGTGCCAGCAGCCGGACAGGATCCTATGGCTACACCTTC. Amino acids: CASSRTGSYGYTF.